This is a list of T cell receptor beta chains from one sample in a study of response to subunit inactivated influenza vaccine. TCRdb fed the RT-PCR reads into MiXCR, producing one record per CDR3 protein. The data hold 650,000 or so distinct CDR3 sequences, with approximately 15% observed a single time. The input for sequencing was PBMCs from blood, taken 14 to 15 days before vaccination. The receptors derive from a man aged 50 to 60 who received an inactivated influenza vaccine. Each CDR3 is given with its conserved first and last residue. Fields, in order: V gene, CDR3 protein.

TRBV12-3/TRBV12-4,CASSPDFSGEQFF
TRBV20-1,CSASTGTGLYEQYF
TRBV18,CASSRLADEQFF
TRBV10-3,CAIASFGTNYEQYF
TRBV5-1,CASSLRTARSGANVLTF
TRBV7-2,CASSLEIPGYTF
TRBV12-3/TRBV12-4,CASSFSRNEQYF
TRBV7-2,CASSLEVGREQYF
TRBV6-2/TRBV6-3,CASSYSRTGRTYNYEQYF
TRBV7-2,CASSLLQGGTEAFF
TRBV6-1,CASSATSGLGTNEQFF
TRBV10-3,CAIRSGSSSTDTQYF